What follows are 30 T cell receptor beta chains derived from one specimen sequenced in a study of blood T cell repertoires in COVID-19. The repertoire was sequenced with immunoSEQ multiplex PCR; TCRdb's copy has only in-frame clones and lacks some. The sample carries about 220,000 clones, more than 70% recorded once. Source material: peripheral blood. These receptors were obtained from a human donor in a cohort sampled during active COVID-19.

This sequence joins TRBV28 and TRBJ1-5; 10 positions agree with TRBD1. Germline V gene lookup returns CDR1 MDHEN and CDR2 SYDVKM. V dropped 8 bases and J dropped 6; count of bases not matched to a gene: 7. The CDR3 is 14 residues long. The CDR3 nucleotides read TGTGCCAGCTGTCCCGGGACAGGGGTTCAGCCCCAGCATTTT. This codes for CASCPGTGVQPQHF.

The V gene is TRBV5-1, the J gene TRBJ1-1; the match to TRBD1 covers 11 bases. V shed 4 bases, J shed 11 bases, and the junction held 10 bases outside the gene matches. There are 14 residues in the CDR3. Germline CDR1 reads SGHRS; CDR2 reads YFSETQ. The CDR3 loop reads CASSPPGQGAWAFF. CDR3 DNA: TGCGCCAGCAGCCCCCCCGGACAGGGGGCTTGGGCTTTCTTT. Complete variable domain (other parts from reference TRBV5-1 and TRBJ1-1): KAGVTQTPRYLIKTRGQQVTLSCSPISGHRSVSWYQQTPGQGLQFLFEYFSETQRNKGNFPGRFSGRQFSNSRSEMNVSTLELGDSALYLCASSPPGQGAWAFFGQGTRLTVV.

The CDR3 spells CASSSPSGGGGYEQYF. The DNA for the CDR3 is TGTGCCAGCAGCTCCCCCTCCGGTGGCGGGGGATACGAGCAGTACTTC. The chain carries TRBV7-9 and TRBJ2-7, with 7 bases matching TRBD2. The V segment lost 4 bases and the J segment 4 bases; nucleotides outside the gene matches: 13. In germline, CDR1 is SEHNR, CDR2 FQNEAQ (reference sequence). The CDR3 sequence is 16 residues long.

The chain recombines TRBV5-4 with TRBJ1-4; 8 positions match TRBD1. Germline V gene lookup returns CDR1 SGHNT and CDR2 YYREEE (reference sequence). This CDR3 has 18 residues. With V trimmed by 4 bases and J by 2 bases, 13 bases remained unmatched. CDR3 region: CASSLAGQGARTNEKLFF. The DNA for the CDR3 is TGTGCCAGCAGCCTGGCGGGTCAGGGGGCGCGGACTAATGAAAAACTGTTTTTT.

The chain couples TRBV6-6 to TRBJ1-1; D call uncertain. This CDR3 is built from 11 residues. Germline V gene sequence: CDR1 MNHNY, CDR2 SVGAGI (reference sequence). Trimming cost V 0 bases and J 8 bases, with 4 bases left between them. The CDR3 sequence is CASSYSSEAFF. The CDR3 coding sequence is TGTGCCAGCAGTTACTCGAGCGAAGCTTTCTTT.

The chain uses TRBV5-5 and TRBJ1-3; D is possibly TRBD1 (6 bases). The CDR3 runs 16 residues. V dropped 0 bases and J dropped 0 bases, with 10 bases sitting between them. Germline V gene data show CDR1 as SGHKS and CDR2 as YYEKEE (reference sequence). CDR3 loop: CASSLAQGVSGNTIYF. The CDR3 region has the DNA TGTGCCAGCAGCTTGGCACAGGGCGTCTCTGGAAACACCATATATTTT.

This clone was counted ten times or more. V usage is TRBV4-3 and J usage is TRBJ1-2; TRBD1 agrees at 8 bases. CDR3 length equals 16 residues. The germline gives CDR1 LGHNA, CDR2 YSLEER. J was trimmed by 5 bases and V by 3 bases; bases with no gene match: 11. The CDR3 loop is CASSHQGQAKGYGYTF. DNA of the CDR3: TGCGCCAGCAGCCACCAGGGACAGGCAAAAGGGTATGGCTACACCTTC.

This clone was detected a few times. The chain recombines TRBV4-2 with TRBJ2-5, with TRBD2 matching 11 bases. Germline CDR1 LGHNA, CDR2 YNFKEQ. Trimming cost V 0 bases and J 10 bases; bases outside gene matches: 19. The CDR3 is made up of 19 amino acids. The CDR3 DNA follows: TGTGCCAGCAGCCAAGACCCCCTGGGCATAGCGGGGGGGCGGGGGGACCAGTACTTC. Translated: CASSQDPLGIAGGRGDQYF.

The chain recombines TRBV18 with TRBJ2-3; 7 nucleotides line up with TRBD2. With 3 bases clipped from V and 6 bases from J, the junction kept 3 bases outside the gene matches. Germline assignment: CDR1 KGHSH and CDR2 LQKENI. There are 13 residues in the CDR3. CDR3 loop: CASSPGREDTQYF. The CDR3 DNA reads as TGTGCCAGCTCACCTGGGAGGGAGGATACGCAGTATTTT.

This clone was seen a single time. Written as DNA, the CDR3 is TGTGCCAGCAGCGACTGGTACGGGACAGGGGGCGAGACCCAGTACTTC. This translates into CASSDWYGTGGETQYF. The chain recombines TRBV7-8 with TRBJ2-5; TRBD1 aligns across 12 bases. This CDR3 is built from 16 residues. Germline values: CDR1 SGHVS, CDR2 FQNEAQ. V dropped 5 bases and J dropped 5; count of bases not matched to a gene: 9. The full variable domain, its missing parts supplied by reference TRBV7-8 and TRBJ2-5, is GAGVSQSPRYKVAKRGQDVALRCDPISGHVSLFWYQQALGQGPEFLTYFQNEAQLDKSGLPSDRFFAERPEGSVSTLKIQRTQQEDSAVYLCASSDWYGTGGETQYFGPGTRLLVL.

The chain carries TRBV28 and TRBJ1-5; D remains unclear. This CDR3 has 12 residues. Looked up from germline, CDR1 is MDHEN and CDR2 is SYDVKM. V lost 8 bases, J lost 1 base, and 6 bases lay in between. The CDR3 nucleotides are TGTGCCAGCTCCCAGAGCAATCAGCCCCAGCATTTT. As protein: CASSQSNQPQHF.

The rearrangement links TRBV7-6 to TRBJ2-5, with 11 positions matching TRBD1. With V trimmed by 5 bases and J by 5 bases, 13 bases remained unmatched. Germline loops: CDR1 SGHVS, CDR2 FNYEAQ. The CDR3 is 17 residues long. The CDR3 DNA reads TGTGCCAGCAGCACGTTTGCAGGACAGGGGGCAGGCGAGACCCAGTACTTC. It specifies CASSTFAGQGAGETQYF.

This sequence joins TRBV5-8 and TRBJ2-6, with D maybe TRBD1 (5 bases). V lost 0 bases to trimming and J lost 2 bases, with 15 bases between them. The CDR3 has 18 amino acids. Germline V gene data show CDR1 as SGHTS and CDR2 as YDEGEE. CDR3 coding DNA: TGTGCCAGCAGCTTGGCCCAGCAGGGTCTTCCTGGGGCCAACGTCCTGACTTTC. Protein sequence: CASSLAQQGLPGANVLTF. Full variable domain (rest looked up from reference TRBV5-8 and TRBJ2-6): EAGVTQSPTHLIKTRGQQATLRCSPISGHTSVYWYQQALGLGLQFLLWYDEGEERNRGNFPPRFSGRQFPNYSSELNVNALELEDSALYLCASSLAQQGLPGANVLTFGAGSRLTVL.

This sequence joins TRBV13 and TRBJ2-7; TRBD1 is a possible D gene (6 bases). Germline CDR1 and CDR2: PRHDT and FYEKMQ (reference sequence). V was shortened by 5 bases and J by 3 bases, with 14 bases between the two germline ends. CDR3 length equals 14 residues. CDR3 region: CASSATGFSYEQYF. In DNA, the CDR3 is TGTGCCAGCAGCGCAACAGGGTTCAGCTACGAGCAGTACTTC.

V and J are TRBV11-2 and TRBJ2-1; 8 bases match TRBD1. CDR1 is SGHAT and CDR2 is FQNNGV in the germline V gene. The J segment lost 7 bases and the V segment lost 6 bases, leaving 11 bases of the junction unmatched. The CDR3 loop spans 15 amino acids. CDR3 loop: CASRRDRGRRNEQFF. The CDR3, as DNA: TGTGCCAGCAGACGAGACAGGGGACGCCGAAATGAGCAGTTCTTC.

This chain links TRBV10-3 with TRBJ1-2; D is perhaps TRBD1 (5 bases). V was cut by 3 bases and J by 9 bases, with 8 bases left in between. The CDR3 has 11 residues. Looked up from germline, CDR1 is ENHRY and CDR2 is SYGVKD. CDR3 sequence reads: CAISDGQRYTF. CDR3 bases: TGTGCCATCAGTGACGGACAACGCTACACCTTC.

V and J are TRBV5-1 and TRBJ2-7, with TRBD1 as a possible D gene (6 bases). This CDR3 region has 18 residues. Trimming stripped 0 bases from V and 5 bases from J, with 24 bases between. Germline V gives CDR1 SGHRS, CDR2 YFSETQ. This chain's CDR3 is CASSLGYRQGSLWDEQYF. The CDR3 nucleotides are TGCGCCAGCAGCTTGGGGTATAGGCAGGGGTCGTTGTGGGACGAGCAGTACTTC.

The chain links TRBV5-1 to TRBJ2-1; D may be TRBD1 (5 bases). The germline CDR1 and CDR2 sequences are SGHRS and YFSETQ. Trimming stripped 4 bases from V and 1 base from J, with 15 bases between. The CDR3 has 16 residues. The CDR3 region is CASSAQGLGSYNEQFF. The CDR3 DNA is TGCGCCAGCAGCGCTCAGGGTTTAGGTTCCTACAATGAGCAGTTCTTC.

V and J are TRBV19 and TRBJ1-2; D is perhaps TRBD1 (5 bases). CDR1 is LNHDA, CDR2 SQIVND, per germline (reference sequence). There are 16 residues in the CDR3. The ends were cut back, 4 bases at V and 10 bases at J, with 25 bases in the middle. CDR3 sequence reads: CASSTPRRGGSLTYTF. In DNA, the CDR3 is TGTGCCAGTAGTACACCCCGGAGGGGAGGGTCTTTGACCTACACCTTC. Using reference TRBV19 and TRBJ1-2 for the parts outside the CDR3, the full variable domain is DGGITQSPKYLFRKEGQNVTLSCEQNLNHDAMYWYRQDPGQGLRLIYYSQIVNDFQKGDIAEGYSVSREKKESFPLTVTSAQKNPTAFYLCASSTPRRGGSLTYTFGSGTRLTVV.

The count of this clone is one. This rearrangement joins TRBV3-1 (or the pseudogene TRBV3-2) to TRBJ1-3; D not resolved. CDR3 length: 16 residues. CDR1 and CDR2 from the germline V gene are LGHDT and YNNKEL (reference sequence). Trimming left V 1 base short and J 0 bases short, with 10 bases between. The DNA for the CDR3 is TGTGCCAGCAGCCAAGGCCCAGGACTCTCTGGAAACACCATATATTTT. Its protein product is CASSQGPGLSGNTIYF.

V gene TRBV27 combines with J gene TRBJ2-7; D call uncertain. Trimming removed 3 bases at V and 9 bases at J, with 15 bases between. CDR3 length: 13 amino acids. Germline V lookup: CDR1 MNHEY, CDR2 SMNVEV (reference sequence). The CDR3 loop reads CASSLVNYESQYF. The DNA of the CDR3 is TGTGCCAGCAGTTTGGTAAATTACGAGTCGCAGTACTTC.

The chain joins TRBV19 to TRBJ2-1; 9 bases map to TRBD1. Germline CDR1 is LNHDA and CDR2 is SQIVND (reference sequence). The junction had 5 bases not matched to a gene; V was cut back by 6 bases and J by 2 bases. CDR3 size: 15 residues. CDR3 sequence (DNA): TGTGCCAGTAGCTTTGGACAGGGGCCCTACAATGAGCAGTTCTTC. Encoded protein: CASSFGQGPYNEQFF.

This chain joins TRBV7-9 and TRBJ1-3; 8 nucleotides align to TRBD1. CDR3 length equals 14 residues. Germline trimming cut 1 base from V and 4 bases from J; bases unmatched to any gene: 0. Germline loops: CDR1 SEHNR, CDR2 FQNEAQ (reference sequence). CDR3 region: CASSLGTGGNTIYF. The CDR3, as DNA: TGTGCCAGCAGCTTAGGGACAGGGGGAAACACCATATATTTT.

The J gene is TRBJ1-5, the V gene TRBV27, with 8 bases fitting TRBD1. CDR3 length: 14 residues. Germline V CDR1 and CDR2: MNHEY, SMNVEV (reference sequence). The V gene end was trimmed by 3 bases and the J gene end by 5 bases; junction bases not matched to a gene: 3. CDR3 residues: CASSFGQGDQPQHF. Written as DNA, the CDR3 is TGTGCCAGCAGTTTCGGACAGGGTGATCAGCCCCAGCATTTT.

This clone was seen more than once but under ten times. The rearrangement links TRBV7-2 to TRBJ2-1; TRBD1 is a possible D gene (6 bases). CDR3 length: 15 residues. From germline, CDR1 is SGHTA and CDR2 FQGNSA. V lost 3 bases and J lost 9, with 18 bases in between. This chain's CDR3 is CASSLGPSLQGEQFF. CDR3 coding DNA: TGTGCCAGCAGCTTGGGACCCAGTCTACAGGGTGAGCAGTTCTTC. Full variable domain (missing parts from reference TRBV7-2 and TRBJ2-1): GAGVSQSPSNKVTEKGKDVELRCDPISGHTALYWYRQSLGQGLEFLIYFQGNSAPDKSGLPSDRFSAERTGGSVSTLTIQRTQQEDSAVYLCASSLGPSLQGEQFFGPGTRLTVL.

The chain uses TRBV5-1 and TRBJ2-1; D uncertain. Germline values: CDR1 SGHRS, CDR2 YFSETQ. Trimming stripped 1 base from V and 6 bases from J, with 5 bases between. The CDR3 length is 12 residues. CDR3 nucleotide sequence: TGCGCCAGCAGCTTGCTTCGCAATGAGCAGTTCTTC. Residues: CASSLLRNEQFF.

The chain is built from TRBV19 and TRBJ2-3; D might be TRBD2 (5 bases). This CDR3 is 14 amino acids long. V was clipped by 3 bases and J by 1 base, with 8 bases between them. CDR1 is LNHDA, CDR2 SQIVND, per germline (reference sequence). The CDR3 nucleotides are TGTGCCAGTAGTATTGGACTGGGCACAGATACGCAGTATTTT. This codes for CASSIGLGTDTQYF.

This chain connects TRBV5-4 to TRBJ1-4; the match to TRBD1 covers 8 bases. J lost 2 bases, V lost 2 bases, and 2 bases had no gene match. CDR1 and CDR2 (germline): SGHNT, YYREEE (reference sequence). This CDR3 is 15 amino acids long. CDR3 in DNA: TGTGCCAGCAGCTTTGGACAGGGTACTAATGAAAAACTGTTTTTT. Translating it yields CASSFGQGTNEKLFF.

The rearrangement links TRBV7-2 to TRBJ1-5, with D maybe TRBD1 (6 bases). CDR1 is SGHTA and CDR2 is FQGNSA in the germline V gene. This CDR3 region has 15 residues. Trimming removed 6 bases from V and 1 base from J, with 13 bases in between. DNA for the CDR3: TGTGCCAGCAGTAAGGGGGGGGTGAGCAATCAGCCCCAGCATTTT. Its protein product is CASSKGGVSNQPQHF. The variable domain in full, with the rest retrieved from reference TRBV7-2 and TRBJ1-5, is GAGVSQSPSNKVTEKGKDVELRCDPISGHTALYWYRQSLGQGLEFLIYFQGNSAPDKSGLPSDRFSAERTGGSVSTLTIQRTQQEDSAVYLCASSKGGVSNQPQHFGDGTRLSIL.

This clone was observed a single time. The chain links TRBV7-9 to TRBJ1-1; D possibly corresponds to TRBD1 (5 bases). Germline CDR1 and CDR2: SEHNR and FQNEAQ (reference sequence). V was pared by 4 bases and J by 8 bases, with 17 bases between. This CDR3 is built from 14 residues. For the CDR3, the DNA is TGTGCCAGCAGCTCCCCAGGACATCTGGGAGAAGCTTTCTTT. It is translated as CASSSPGHLGEAFF.